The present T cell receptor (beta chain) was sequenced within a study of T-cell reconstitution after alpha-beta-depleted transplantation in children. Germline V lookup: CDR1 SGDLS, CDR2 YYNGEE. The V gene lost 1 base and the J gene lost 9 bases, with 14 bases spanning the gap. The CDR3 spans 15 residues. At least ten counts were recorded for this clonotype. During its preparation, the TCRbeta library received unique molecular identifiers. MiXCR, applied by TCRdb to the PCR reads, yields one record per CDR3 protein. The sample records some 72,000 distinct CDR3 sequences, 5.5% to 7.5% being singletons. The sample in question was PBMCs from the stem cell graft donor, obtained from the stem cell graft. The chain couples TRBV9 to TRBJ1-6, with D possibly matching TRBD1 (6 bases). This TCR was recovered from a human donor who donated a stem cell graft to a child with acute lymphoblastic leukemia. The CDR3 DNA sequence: TGTGCCAGCAGCGTATTAGATCAGGGGAGTTCACCCCTCCACTTT. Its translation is CASSVLDQGSSPLHF.